The 22 T cell receptor beta chains below all came from one sample that was sequenced in a study of blood T cell repertoires in COVID-19. Profiling relied on immunoSEQ multiplex PCR, and the TCRdb table lists in-frame clones only, not all of them. This sample has 320,000 or so clones, with 85% found just once. Sequenced input: PBMCs or T cells enriched from blood (not recorded which). These TCRs come from a woman in her 30s who had been exposed to COVID-19.

This chain links TRBV28 with TRBJ1-3; TRBD1 agrees at 7 bases. This CDR3 comprises 16 residues. J gave up 0 bases and V 7 bases, and 9 bases lay outside the gene matches. Germline values: CDR1 MDHEN, CDR2 SYDVKM. The CDR3 loop is CASTLTGQRSGNTIYF. The CDR3 nucleotides are TGTGCCAGCACCTTGACAGGGCAGCGCTCTGGAAACACCATATATTTT.

The genes are TRBV3-1 (or the pseudogene TRBV3-2) and TRBJ2-2; no firm D call. Between the trimmed V and J ends, which lost 2 bases and 6 bases, there was a span of 7 bases. CDR1 and CDR2 (germline): LGHDT, YNNKEL (reference sequence). The length of the CDR3 is 13 residues. CDR3 residues: CASSQLISGELFF. In DNA form, the CDR3 reads TGTGCCAGCAGCCAATTAATATCCGGGGAGCTGTTTTTT.

The chain employs TRBV1 and TRBJ1-5; no DNA check was done on the table's D call, TRBD1. TRBV1 is assigned pseudogene status. The CDR3 runs 12 residues. For the CDR3, the DNA is TGCACCCCTAACAGCCTTAATCAGCCCCAGCATTTT. It yields the protein CTPNSLNQPQHF.

CDR3: CSVDLGPGGETQYF. The CDR3 DNA is TGCAGCGTTGACTTGGGTCCCGGGGGGGAGACCCAGTACTTC. The chain is built from TRBV29-1 and TRBJ2-5; 7 nucleotides align to TRBD2. Germline trimming cut 3 bases from V and 5 bases from J; bases unmatched to any gene: 9. The CDR3 sequence is 14 residues long. Germline V gene lookup returns CDR1 SQVTM and CDR2 ANQGSEA. The whole variable domain, remainder taken from reference TRBV29-1 and TRBJ2-5, is SAVISQKPSRDICQRGTSLTIQCQVDSQVTMMFWYRQQPGQSLTLIATANQGSEATYESGFVIDKFPISRPNLTFSTLTVSNMSPEDSSIYLCSVDLGPGGETQYFGPGTRLLVL.

This chain connects TRBV28 to TRBJ1-5; possibly TRBD1 for D (6 bases). The CDR3 has 16 residues. Germline assignment: CDR1 MDHEN and CDR2 SYDVKM. Trimming shortened V by 7 bases and J by 4 bases, and 20 bases separated the two germline ends. For the CDR3, the DNA is TGTGCCAGCATGGGGCCCGAACAGGGTTTGAATCAGCCCCAGCATTTT. It yields the protein CASMGPEQGLNQPQHF. The entire variable domain, with the rest obtained from reference TRBV28 and TRBJ1-5, is as follows: DVKVTQSSRYLVKRTGEKVFLECVQDMDHENMFWYRQDPGLGLRLIYFSYDVKMKEKGDIPEGYSVSREKKERFSLILESASTNQTSMYLCASMGPEQGLNQPQHFGDGTRLSIL.

Details on this clone: Possible read error: a much larger clone is one base away. The chain combines TRBV5-4 with TRBJ2-3, with TRBD1 matching over 12 bases. V shed 5 bases, J shed 4 bases, and the junction held 2 bases outside the gene matches. The length of the CDR3 is 14 residues. The germline V gene has CDR1 SGHNT and CDR2 YYREEE (reference sequence). In nucleotides, the CDR3 is TGTGCCAGCAGTGGGACAGGGGGCTCAGATACGCAGTATTTT. Its translation is CASSGTGGSDTQYF.

This clone came up many times. The V gene is TRBV28, the J gene TRBJ1-5; no clear D. This CDR3 comprises 16 residues. The germline V and J ends were trimmed by 4 bases and 0 bases, with 13 bases remaining between them. From germline, CDR1 is MDHEN and CDR2 SYDVKM. The CDR3 loop reads CASSSPGSHSNQPQHF. CDR3 nucleotide sequence: TGTGCCAGCAGTTCTCCGGGGTCTCATAGCAATCAGCCCCAGCATTTT.

V is TRBV19 and J is TRBJ1-1, with a possible D match to TRBD1 (6 bases). The CDR3 sequence is 13 residues long. Trimming left V 7 bases short and J 7 bases short, with 16 bases between. The germline CDR1 and CDR2 sequences are LNHDA and SQIVND (reference sequence). CDR3 loop: CASNMGHRDEAFF. The DNA for the CDR3 is TGTGCCAGTAACATGGGACACCGAGATGAAGCTTTCTTT.

The chain uses TRBV5-1 and TRBJ2-7; 8 bases match TRBD1. Germline trimming cut 7 bases from V and 7 bases from J; bases unmatched to any gene: 16. This CDR3 spans 15 amino acids. In germline, CDR1 is SGHRS, CDR2 YFSETQ. The chain's CDR3 is CASRSPGQVKSEQYF. CDR3 nucleotide sequence: TGCGCCAGCCGCTCTCCGGGACAGGTGAAGTCAGAGCAGTACTTC.

The J gene is TRBJ1-1, the V gene TRBV28; 7 bases map to TRBD1. V lost 5 bases, J lost 5 bases, and 5 bases stayed unmatched. The CDR3 runs to 13 residues. Germline lookup yields CDR1 MDHEN and CDR2 SYDVKM. The CDR3 reads CASSDRARTEAFF. The CDR3 DNA reads as TGTGCCAGCAGTGACAGGGCTAGAACTGAAGCTTTCTTT.

This clone was observed at least ten times. This chain connects TRBV5-1 to TRBJ2-1, with TRBD1 matching over 7 bases. V lost 4 bases to trimming and J lost 2 bases; unmatched junction nucleotides: 6. Per germline, CDR1 SGHRS and CDR2 YFSETQ. CDR3 size: 15 residues. Written as DNA, the CDR3 is TGCGCCAGCAGCACCCGACAGGGAACCTACAATGAGCAGTTCTTC. Amino acids: CASSTRQGTYNEQFF.

The V call is TRBV7-8, the J call TRBJ1-1; 7 bases agree with TRBD1. The ends lost 5 bases at V and 1 base at J; junction bases unmatched: 7. CDR3 size: 15 residues. Germline loops: CDR1 SGHVS, CDR2 FQNEAQ. The CDR3 nucleotides read TGTGCCAGCAGCCCGAGACAGGGAACGAACACTGAAGCTTTCTTT. Translating gives CASSPRQGTNTEAFF.

The chain has TRBV2 and TRBJ1-1; TRBD1 agrees at 12 bases. The CDR3 length is 18 residues. Germline assignment: CDR1 SNHLY and CDR2 FYNNEI. The junction had 15 bases not matched to a gene; V was cut back by 3 bases and J by 7 bases. CDR3 DNA: TGTGCCAGCAGTGACATAATCGGGACAGGGGGCGCCGGGGATGAAGCTTTCTTT. It yields the protein CASSDIIGTGGAGDEAFF.

A word on this clone: Other DNA sequences within the sample encode an identical CDR3. V gene TRBV2 combines with J gene TRBJ2-1; 9 positions agree with TRBD2. Germline lookup yields CDR1 SNHLY and CDR2 FYNNEI. V lost 6 bases, J lost 6 bases, and 6 bases stayed unmatched. The CDR3 contains 14 residues. This CDR3 is CASRPGLAGNEQFF. The CDR3 region has the DNA TGTGCCAGCAGGCCGGGACTAGCCGGCAATGAGCAGTTCTTC.

This chain links TRBV9 with TRBJ2-5, with 10 bases identical to TRBD1. The CDR3 length is 15 residues. CDR1 is SGDLS, CDR2 YYNGEE, per germline. V shed 4 bases and J 7 bases; nucleotides not matched to a gene: 10. The CDR3 DNA follows: TGTGCCAGCAGCCGACCCGGGACAGGGGATGCGACCCAGTACTTC. Its protein is CASSRPGTGDATQYF.

The rearrangement joins TRBV3-1 (or the pseudogene TRBV3-2) to TRBJ2-5, with TRBD2 matching 13 bases. CDR1 LGHDT and CDR2 YNNKEL come from the germline V gene (reference sequence). Trimming at V came to 0 bases and at J to 4 bases, leaving 5 bases not matched to a gene. This CDR3 has 17 amino acids. CDR3 sequence reads: CASSQELAGGPGETQYF. For the CDR3, the DNA is TGTGCCAGCAGCCAAGAACTAGCGGGGGGGCCAGGAGAGACCCAGTACTTC.

The chain couples TRBV7-9 to TRBJ1-2, with D maybe TRBD1 (6 bases). CDR1 is SEHNR and CDR2 is FQNEAQ in the germline V gene (reference sequence). Deletions cut 1 base from V and 5 bases from J, with 17 bases between. This CDR3 is 16 amino acids long. In nucleotides, the CDR3 is TGTGCCAGCAGCTTAGAGTCGGCAGGGGATGGGTATGGCTACACCTTC. Its translation is CASSLESAGDGYGYTF.

The chain links TRBV28 to TRBJ2-7; weak D call: TRBD1 (5 bases). The CDR3 runs to 12 residues. The ends were cut back, 4 bases at V and 12 bases at J, with 16 bases in the middle. Germline loops: CDR1 MDHEN, CDR2 SYDVKM. CDR3 sequence reads: CASSSGMIERYF. The CDR3 region has the DNA TGTGCCAGCAGTTCAGGGATGATAGAACGGTACTTC.

The gene calls are TRBV3-1 (or the pseudogene TRBV3-2) and TRBJ2-5; 7 bases align to TRBD1. With V trimmed by 5 bases and J by 5 bases, 5 bases remained unmatched. The germline gives CDR1 LGHDT, CDR2 YNNKEL (reference sequence). The CDR3 is 13 residues long. CDR3 amino acids: CASSTNRGETQYF. DNA for the CDR3: TGTGCCAGCAGCACTAACAGGGGCGAGACCCAGTACTTC.

The chain joins TRBV9 to TRBJ1-5; D is possibly TRBD1 (5 bases). V was shortened by 4 bases and J by 4 bases, with 12 bases between the two germline ends. Germline CDR1 SGDLS, CDR2 YYNGEE. The CDR3 has 14 residues. The CDR3 sequence is CASSSGKGNQPQHF. In DNA, the CDR3 is TGTGCCAGCAGCTCAGGGAAGGGGAATCAGCCCCAGCATTTT.

For the CDR3, the DNA is TGTGCCATCAGTGAGTCGCGGGGGGCGATCGGGGAGCTGTTTTTT. Protein: CAISESRGAIGELFF. The chain employs TRBV10-3 and TRBJ2-2; 8 nucleotides match TRBD2. This CDR3 comprises 15 residues. With 0 bases clipped from V and 7 bases from J, the junction kept 4 bases outside the gene matches. Germline-derived CDR1 and CDR2 are ENHRY and SYGVKD.

The chain is built from TRBV20-1 and TRBJ2-7; D is unclear. Germline CDR1 DFQATT, CDR2 SNEGSKA (reference sequence). There are 11 residues in the CDR3. V gave up 0 bases and J gave up 5 bases, with 5 bases separating them. The CDR3 region has the DNA TGCAGTGCTAGAGAGGCGGACGAGCAGTACTTC. Translating it yields CSAREADEQYF.